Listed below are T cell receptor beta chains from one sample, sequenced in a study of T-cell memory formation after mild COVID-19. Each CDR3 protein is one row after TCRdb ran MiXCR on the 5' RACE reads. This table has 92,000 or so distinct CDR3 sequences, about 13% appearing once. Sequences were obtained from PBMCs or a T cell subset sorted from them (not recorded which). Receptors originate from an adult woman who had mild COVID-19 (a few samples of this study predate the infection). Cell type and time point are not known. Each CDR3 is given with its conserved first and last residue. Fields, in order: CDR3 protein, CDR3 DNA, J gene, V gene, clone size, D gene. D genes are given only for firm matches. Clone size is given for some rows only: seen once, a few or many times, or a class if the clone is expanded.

CDR3: CASSLARYREPQYF
DNA: TGTGCCAGCAGTTTAGCTCGGTACCGGGAACCCCAGTACTTC
J: TRBJ2-5
V: TRBV12-3/TRBV12-4
size: many
D: NA

CDR3: CSARDRAGSSYEQYF
DNA: TGCAGTGCTAGAGATCGGGCGGGAAGCTCCTACGAGCAGTACTTC
J: TRBJ2-7
V: TRBV20-1
size: few
D: NA

CDR3: CASRDRVEGRGIREQYF
DNA: TGCGCCAGCAGGGACCGGGTGGAGGGCAGAGGCATCCGAGAGCAGTACTTC
J: TRBJ2-7
V: TRBV5-1
size: few
D: NA

CDR3: CASSFNPGTADTQYF
DNA: TGTGCCAGCAGCTTCAACCCAGGAACGGCAGATACGCAGTATTTT
J: TRBJ2-3
V: TRBV7-6
size: NA
D: NA

CDR3: CAISESGVAGALGDEQFF
DNA: TGTGCCATCAGTGAGTCGGGGGTAGCGGGGGCCCTCGGCGATGAGCAGTTCTTC
J: TRBJ2-1
V: TRBV10-3
size: NA
D: TRBD2

CDR3: CASSPQDGYNEQFF
DNA: TGTGCCAGCAGCCCCCAGGACGGGTACAATGAGCAGTTCTTC
J: TRBJ2-1
V: TRBV7-3
size: NA
D: NA

CDR3: CASSLIPKGLAGISSYEQYF
DNA: TGTGCCAGCAGCCTAATACCGAAGGGACTAGCGGGAATAAGCTCCTACGAGCAGTACTTC
J: TRBJ2-7
V: TRBV6-2/TRBV6-3
size: NA
D: TRBD2

CDR3: CASSRAGPGSEQFF
DNA: TGTGCCAGCAGCCGAGCGGGCCCAGGGAGTGAGCAGTTCTTC
J: TRBJ2-1
V: TRBV9
size: NA
D: NA

CDR3: CATSRDPGSNQPQHF
DNA: TGTGCCACCAGCAGAGATCCGGGAAGCAATCAGCCCCAGCATTTT
J: TRBJ1-5
V: TRBV15
size: NA
D: NA

CDR3: CASSQDGHGRGTDTQYF
DNA: TGCGCCAGCAGCCAAGATGGGCACGGACGGGGCACAGATACGCAGTATTTT
J: TRBJ2-3
V: TRBV4-3
size: NA
D: NA

CDR3: CASSQGLNEQFF
DNA: TGTGCCAGCAGCCAAGGTCTCAATGAGCAGTTCTTC
J: TRBJ2-1
V: TRBV16
size: NA
D: NA

CDR3: CASSTRPTNTEAFF
DNA: TGTGCCAGCAGTACCCGACCGACGAACACTGAAGCTTTCTTT
J: TRBJ1-1
V: TRBV2
size: few
D: NA

CDR3: CASSLAQASYEQYF
DNA: TGTGCCAGCAGTTTAGCGCAGGCCTCCTACGAGCAGTACTTC
J: TRBJ2-7
V: TRBV27
size: NA
D: NA

CDR3: CASSLTWTSFAEQFF
DNA: TGTGCCAGCAGCTTAACCTGGACTAGCTTTGCTGAGCAGTTCTTC
J: TRBJ2-1
V: TRBV7-2
size: NA
D: TRBD2

CDR3: CASRSTGDTEAFF
DNA: TGTGCCAGCAGATCTACAGGGGACACTGAAGCTTTCTTT
J: TRBJ1-1
V: TRBV7-2
size: many
D: TRBD1

CDR3: CASSPGTSVSYEQYF
DNA: TGTGCCAGCAGCCCCGGGACTAGCGTATCCTACGAGCAGTACTTC
J: TRBJ2-7
V: TRBV7-9
size: few
D: TRBD2

CDR3: CASSPSSAGLSGELFF
DNA: TGTGCCAGCAGCCCCTCGTCGGCAGGGCTATCCGGGGAGCTGTTTTTT
J: TRBJ2-2
V: TRBV12-3/TRBV12-4
size: few
D: NA

CDR3: CASGLGTGAYEQYF
DNA: TGTGCTAGTGGCCTGGGGACAGGGGCCTACGAGCAGTACTTC
J: TRBJ2-7
V: TRBV12-5
size: NA
D: TRBD1

CDR3: CASSLLREGPDTQYF
DNA: TGTGCCAGCAGTTTGTTGCGGGAGGGCCCAGATACGCAGTATTTT
J: TRBJ2-3
V: TRBV12-3/TRBV12-4
size: NA
D: TRBD2

CDR3: CASSPWDRGNEQFF
DNA: TGTGCCAGCAGCCCCTGGGACAGGGGTAATGAGCAGTTCTTC
J: TRBJ2-1
V: TRBV7-9
size: NA
D: TRBD1

CDR3: CASSKQGYQETQYF
DNA: TGTGCCAGCAGTAAACAGGGGTACCAAGAGACCCAGTACTTC
J: TRBJ2-5
V: TRBV12-3/TRBV12-4
size: NA
D: TRBD1

CDR3: CSARGVRWSRNEKLFF
DNA: TGCAGTGCTAGAGGGGTTAGATGGAGCCGTAATGAAAAACTGTTTTTT
J: TRBJ1-4
V: TRBV20-1
size: NA
D: NA

CDR3: CASSGLAGDPLPYTGELFF
DNA: TGTGCCAGTAGCGGACTAGCGGGAGACCCCTTACCCTACACCGGGGAGCTGTTTTTT
J: TRBJ2-2
V: TRBV19
size: NA
D: TRBD2

CDR3: CASSQDWTSGSGSYEQYF
DNA: TGCGCCAGCAGCCAAGATTGGACTAGCGGGAGTGGGTCCTACGAGCAGTACTTC
J: TRBJ2-7
V: TRBV4-3
size: few
D: TRBD2